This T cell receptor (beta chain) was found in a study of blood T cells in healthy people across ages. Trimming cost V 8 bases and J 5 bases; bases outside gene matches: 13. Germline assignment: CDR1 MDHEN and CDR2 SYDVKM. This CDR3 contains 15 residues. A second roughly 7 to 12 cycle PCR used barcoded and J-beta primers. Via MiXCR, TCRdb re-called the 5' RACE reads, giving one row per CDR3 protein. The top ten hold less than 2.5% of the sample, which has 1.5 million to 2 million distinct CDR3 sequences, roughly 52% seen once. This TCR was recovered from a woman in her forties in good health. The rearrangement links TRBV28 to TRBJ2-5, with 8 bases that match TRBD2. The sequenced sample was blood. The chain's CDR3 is CASVSLVGGAETQYF. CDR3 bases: TGTGCCAGCGTATCCCTCGTCGGGGGGGCCGAGACCCAGTACTTC.